This T cell receptor (beta chain) emerged from a study of T cells in Graves' hyperthyroidism and ophthalmopathy. Germline values: CDR1 SGHKS, CDR2 YYEKEE (reference sequence). The V gene lost 4 bases and the J gene lost 8 bases, with 16 bases spanning the gap. There are 14 residues in the CDR3. From RNA transcripts, TCR beta CDR3 regions were amplified. A set of HTBI primers served as the primers for a first-round RT-PCR of the TCR CDR3. From the multiplex PCR reads, TCRdb called clonotypes with MiXCR, one entry per CDR3 protein. This sample yields approximately 350,000 distinct CDR3 sequences, of which roughly 15% are seen a single time; roughly a fifth belongs to the top ten.

The TCR originated in a woman aged 60-70 years with Graves' ophthalmopathy. The chain uses TRBV5-5 and TRBJ2-1; D gene unclear. The sequencing input was blood. DNA for the CDR3: TGTGCCAGCAGCCTGGCCTTCAGGCGCGATGAGCAGTTCTTC. Protein sequence: CASSLAFRRDEQFF.